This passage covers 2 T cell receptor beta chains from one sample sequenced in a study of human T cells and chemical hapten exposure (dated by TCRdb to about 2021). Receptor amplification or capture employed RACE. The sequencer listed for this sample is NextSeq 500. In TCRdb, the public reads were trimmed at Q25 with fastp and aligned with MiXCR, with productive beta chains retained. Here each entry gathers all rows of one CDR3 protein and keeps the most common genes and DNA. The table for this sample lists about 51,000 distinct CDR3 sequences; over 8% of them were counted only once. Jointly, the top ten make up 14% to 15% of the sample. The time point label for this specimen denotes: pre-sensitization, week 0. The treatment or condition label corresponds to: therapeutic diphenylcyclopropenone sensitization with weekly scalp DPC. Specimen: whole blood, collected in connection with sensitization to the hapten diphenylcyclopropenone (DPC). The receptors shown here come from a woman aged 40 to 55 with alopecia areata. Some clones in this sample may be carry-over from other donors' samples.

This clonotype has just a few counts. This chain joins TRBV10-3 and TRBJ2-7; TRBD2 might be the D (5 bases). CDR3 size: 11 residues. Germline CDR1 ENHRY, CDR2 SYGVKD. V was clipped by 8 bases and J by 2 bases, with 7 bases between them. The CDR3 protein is CAIRETYEQYF. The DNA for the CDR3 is TGTGCCATCCGGGAAACCTACGAGCAGTACTTC.

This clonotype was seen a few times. Here the CDR3 DNA reads TGTGCCAGCAGTTTACCAGCTTACGAGCAGTACTTC. Translated, it gives CASSLPAYEQYF. The chain employs TRBV28 and TRBJ2-7; D is ambiguous. The CDR3 consists of 12 residues. V gave up 2 bases and J gave up 4 bases, with 6 bases separating them. Germline loops: CDR1 MDHEN, CDR2 SYDVKM.